The sequence of this TCR beta chain was determined in a study of control samples from healthy donors and cancer patients. The CDR3 loop spans 15 amino acids. Germline V CDR1 and CDR2: SGHAT, FQNNGV. V lost 6 bases and J lost 6, with 15 bases in between. Assay: immunoSEQ multiplex PCR; the TCRdb copy retains only in-frame clones and omits some. In the table there are 95,000 to 100,000 clones, about 89% of which are singletons. J is TRBJ1-6 and V is TRBV11-2; D remains unclear. This TCR was sampled from a man aged 25-40 years in good health. The source material was blood. The CDR3 protein is CASRMAGPTNSPLHF. CDR3 DNA: TGTGCCAGCAGGATGGCCGGGCCGACTAATTCACCCCTCCACTTT.